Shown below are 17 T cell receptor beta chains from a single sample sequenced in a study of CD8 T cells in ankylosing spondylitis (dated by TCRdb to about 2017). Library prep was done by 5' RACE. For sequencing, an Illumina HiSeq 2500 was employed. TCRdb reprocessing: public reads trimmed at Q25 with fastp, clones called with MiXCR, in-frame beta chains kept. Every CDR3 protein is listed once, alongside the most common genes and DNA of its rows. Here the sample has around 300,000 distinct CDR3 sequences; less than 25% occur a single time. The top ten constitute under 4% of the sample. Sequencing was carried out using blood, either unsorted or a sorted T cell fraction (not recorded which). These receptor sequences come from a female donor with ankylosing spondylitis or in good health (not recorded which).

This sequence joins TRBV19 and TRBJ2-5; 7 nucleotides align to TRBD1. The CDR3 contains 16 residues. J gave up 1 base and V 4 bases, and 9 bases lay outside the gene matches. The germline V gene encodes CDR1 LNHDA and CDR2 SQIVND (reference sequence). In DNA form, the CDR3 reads TGTGCCAGTAGTACCTCAACGACAGGGCCCCAAGAGACCCAGTACTTC. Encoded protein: CASSTSTTGPQETQYF.

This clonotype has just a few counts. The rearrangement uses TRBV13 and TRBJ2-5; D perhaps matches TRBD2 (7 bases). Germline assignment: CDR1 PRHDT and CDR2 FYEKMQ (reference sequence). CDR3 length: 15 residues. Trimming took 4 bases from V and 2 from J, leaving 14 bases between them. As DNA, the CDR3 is TGTGCCAGCAGCTCCAGGGGCGGGGGACAAGAGACCCAGTACTTC. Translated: CASSSRGGGQETQYF.

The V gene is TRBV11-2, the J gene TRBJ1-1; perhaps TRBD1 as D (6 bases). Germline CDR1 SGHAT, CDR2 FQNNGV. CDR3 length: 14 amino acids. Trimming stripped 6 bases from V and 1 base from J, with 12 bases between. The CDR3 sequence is CASRLPGQNTEAFF. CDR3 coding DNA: TGTGCCAGCAGACTACCGGGACAGAACACTGAAGCTTTCTTT.

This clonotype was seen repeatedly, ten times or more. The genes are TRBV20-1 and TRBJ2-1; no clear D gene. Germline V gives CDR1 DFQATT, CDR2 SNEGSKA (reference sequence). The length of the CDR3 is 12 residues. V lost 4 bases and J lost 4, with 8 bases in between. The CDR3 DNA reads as TGCAGTGCTACGGAGACGTACAATGAGCAGTTCTTC. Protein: CSATETYNEQFF.

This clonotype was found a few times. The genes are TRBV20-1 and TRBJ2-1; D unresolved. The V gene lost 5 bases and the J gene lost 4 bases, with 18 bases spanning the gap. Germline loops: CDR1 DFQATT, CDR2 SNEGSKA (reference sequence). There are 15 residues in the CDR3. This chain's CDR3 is CSALWPTPGYNEQFF. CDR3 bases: TGCAGTGCTCTCTGGCCGACACCCGGGTACAATGAGCAGTTCTTC.

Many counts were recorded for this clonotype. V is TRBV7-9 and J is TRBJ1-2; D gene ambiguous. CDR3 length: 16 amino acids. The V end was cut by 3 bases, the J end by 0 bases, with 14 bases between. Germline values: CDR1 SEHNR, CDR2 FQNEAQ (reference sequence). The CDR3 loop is CASSFPPGSPNYGYTF. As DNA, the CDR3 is TGTGCCAGCAGCTTCCCTCCCGGGTCCCCTAACTATGGCTACACCTTC.

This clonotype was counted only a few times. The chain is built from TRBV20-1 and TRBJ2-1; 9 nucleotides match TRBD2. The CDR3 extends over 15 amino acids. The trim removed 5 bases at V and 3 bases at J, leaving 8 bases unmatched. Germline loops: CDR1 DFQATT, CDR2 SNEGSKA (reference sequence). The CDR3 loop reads CSARQTSGFYNEQFF. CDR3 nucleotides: TGCAGTGCTCGTCAGACTAGCGGATTCTACAATGAGCAGTTCTTC.

CDR3 region: CASSLGGRRGTDTQYF. CDR3 sequence (DNA): TGTGCCAGCAGCTTAGGAGGGCGGCGGGGCACAGATACGCAGTATTTT. The chain couples TRBV7-2 to TRBJ2-3; D perhaps matches TRBD2 (5 bases). This CDR3 is built from 16 residues. Germline assignment: CDR1 SGHTA and CDR2 FQGNSA. Trimming took 1 base from V and 1 from J, leaving 12 bases between them.

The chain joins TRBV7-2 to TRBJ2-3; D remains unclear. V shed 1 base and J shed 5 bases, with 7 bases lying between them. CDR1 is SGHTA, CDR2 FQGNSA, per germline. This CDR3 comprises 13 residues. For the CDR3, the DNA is TGTGCCAGCAGCTTAGTCGCGGAAGATACGCAGTATTTT. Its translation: CASSLVAEDTQYF.

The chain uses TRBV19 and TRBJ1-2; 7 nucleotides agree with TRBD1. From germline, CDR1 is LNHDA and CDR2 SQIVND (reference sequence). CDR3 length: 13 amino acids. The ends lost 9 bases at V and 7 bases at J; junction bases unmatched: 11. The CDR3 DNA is TGTGCCAGCGGGACAGACGCAAGGGGTGGCTACACCTTC. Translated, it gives CASGTDARGGYTF.

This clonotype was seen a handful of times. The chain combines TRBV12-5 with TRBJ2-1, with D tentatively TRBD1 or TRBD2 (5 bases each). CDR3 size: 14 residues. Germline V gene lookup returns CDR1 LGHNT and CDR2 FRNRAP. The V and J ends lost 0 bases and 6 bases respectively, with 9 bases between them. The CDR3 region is CASGLVLGVNEQFF. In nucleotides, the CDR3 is TGTGCTAGTGGTTTGGTACTGGGGGTCAATGAGCAGTTCTTC.

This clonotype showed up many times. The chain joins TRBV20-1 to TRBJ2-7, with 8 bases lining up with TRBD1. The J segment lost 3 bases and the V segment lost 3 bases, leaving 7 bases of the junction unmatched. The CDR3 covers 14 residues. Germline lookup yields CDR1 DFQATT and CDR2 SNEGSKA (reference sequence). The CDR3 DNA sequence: TGCAGTGCTAGTCCGGACAGGGTGGGCTACGAGCAGTACTTC. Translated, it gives CSASPDRVGYEQYF.

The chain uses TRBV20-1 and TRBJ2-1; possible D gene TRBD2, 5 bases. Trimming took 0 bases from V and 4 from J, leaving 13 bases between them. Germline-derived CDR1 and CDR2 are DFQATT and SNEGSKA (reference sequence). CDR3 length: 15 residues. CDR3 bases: TGCAGTGCTAGAGATCCTAGCCTTTTGTACAATGAGCAGTTCTTC. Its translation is CSARDPSLLYNEQFF.

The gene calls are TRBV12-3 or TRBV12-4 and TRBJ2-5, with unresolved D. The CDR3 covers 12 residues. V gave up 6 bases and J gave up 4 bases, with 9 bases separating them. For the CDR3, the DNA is TGTGCCAGCAGCCAGGCCATAGAGACCCAGTACTTC. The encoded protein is CASSQAIETQYF.

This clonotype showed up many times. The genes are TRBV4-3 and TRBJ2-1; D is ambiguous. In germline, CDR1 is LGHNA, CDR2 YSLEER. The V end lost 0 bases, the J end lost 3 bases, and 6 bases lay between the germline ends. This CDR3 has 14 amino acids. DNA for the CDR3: TGCGCCAGCAGCCAAGATCCTAGCTACAATGAGCAGTTCTTC. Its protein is CASSQDPSYNEQFF.

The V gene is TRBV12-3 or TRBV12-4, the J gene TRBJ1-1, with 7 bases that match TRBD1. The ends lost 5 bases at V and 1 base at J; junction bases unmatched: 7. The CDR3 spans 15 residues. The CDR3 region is CASSPIRQGNTEAFF. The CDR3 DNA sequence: TGTGCCAGCAGTCCGATAAGACAGGGGAACACTGAAGCTTTCTTT.

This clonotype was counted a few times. The CDR3 spells CASSFGTGWTSYEQYF. DNA for the CDR3: TGTGCCAGCAGTTTTGGGACCGGGTGGACCTCCTACGAGCAGTACTTC. The chain links TRBV12-3 or TRBV12-4 to TRBJ2-7; either TRBD1 or TRBD2 may fit D (5 bases each). This CDR3 contains 16 residues. Trimming left V 3 bases short and J 0 bases short, with 15 bases between.